The 4 T cell receptor beta chains in this list originate from one sample, sequenced in a study of CD8 T cells in Susac syndrome. RNA in amounts of roughly 0.5 to 1 ug was reverse transcribed with random hexamers. MiXCR, run by TCRdb on the immunoSEQ multiplex PCR reads, gives a single entry per CDR3 protein. Counted here are roughly 80,000 distinct CDR3 sequences, 85% to 95% occurring once; the ten biggest clones make up about 0.53%. The sample taken for sequencing was CD4+ T cells from PBMCs. The receptors here all came from a human donor with Susac syndrome.

The chain is built from TRBV28 and TRBJ2-7; D might be TRBD1 (6 bases). V lost 6 bases and J 4 bases, leaving 19 bases between the germline ends. This CDR3 region has 15 residues. CDR1 is MDHEN and CDR2 is SYDVKM in the germline V gene. CDR3 DNA: TGTGCCAGCAGCACGCCGAGCAGGGGCCATTACGAGCAGTACTTC. Its translation is CASSTPSRGHYEQYF.

The chain employs TRBV7-2 and TRBJ2-1; D remains unclear. In germline, CDR1 is SGHTA, CDR2 FQGNSA. Trimming took off 1 base at V and 8 bases at J, with 18 bases between the two ends. CDR3 length: 16 amino acids. This CDR3 reads CASSLGIGSPTDEQFF. In DNA form, the CDR3 reads TGTGCCAGCAGCTTAGGTATTGGCTCGCCAACCGATGAGCAGTTCTTC.

This clonotype was seen more than once but under ten times. The chain couples TRBV12-3 or TRBV12-4 to TRBJ1-1; 7 bases fit TRBD1. V lost 7 bases, J lost 9 bases, and 8 bases stayed unmatched. The CDR3 contains 12 residues. CDR3 bases: TGTGCCAGCACCCCGACAGGGCGGAAAGCTTTCTTT. Protein product: CASTPTGRKAFF.

The V and J genes are TRBV24-1 and TRBJ2-7; 8 bases fit TRBD1. Per the germline V gene, CDR1 is KGHDR and CDR2 is SFDVKD. V gave up 3 bases and J gave up 3 bases; unmatched junction bases: 3. This CDR3 spans 14 amino acids. CDR3 bases: TGTGCCACCAGTGATGCTGGACAGGGCTACGAGCAGTACTTC. Its translation is CATSDAGQGYEQYF.